The next 11 T cell receptor beta chains were all read from a single sample in a study of T cell clones after liver transplantation. Profiling relied on immunoSEQ multiplex PCR, and the TCRdb table lists in-frame clones only, not all of them. This table holds about 18,000 clones, around 90% found once. The sequencing used CD8+ T cells from blood, collected before liver transplant. Source of these receptors: a human donor who received a liver transplant.

The chain carries TRBV12-5 and TRBJ2-3; D is uncertain. Germline CDR1 LGHNT, CDR2 FRNRAP. Trimming removed 8 bases at V and 0 bases at J, with 12 bases between. This CDR3 spans 14 amino acids. CDR3 sequence (DNA): TGTGCTAGTATGTTGGGGTGGAGCACAGATACGCAGTATTTT. This translates into CASMLGWSTDTQYF.

V is TRBV29-1 and J is TRBJ2-7; D is unresolved. With 0 bases removed from V and 2 bases from J, the gap between germline ends came to 11 bases. CDR1 is SQVTM and CDR2 is ANQGSEA in the germline V gene. This CDR3 is built from 14 residues. The CDR3 reads CSVEDESDTYEQYF. The CDR3 region has the DNA TGCAGCGTTGAAGATGAGTCAGATACCTACGAGCAGTACTTC.

The chain is built from TRBV6-5 and TRBJ2-7; D uncertain. Germline CDR1 MNHEY, CDR2 SVGAGI. Trimming pared 2 bases from V and 2 bases from J, leaving 13 bases between. The CDR3 extends over 15 amino acids. In DNA form, the CDR3 reads TGTGCCAGCAGTTACGGAGATCTCCACACCTACGAGCAGTACTTC. This sequence encodes CASSYGDLHTYEQYF.

The chain joins TRBV29-1 to TRBJ2-7; TRBD2 agrees at 11 bases. The CDR3 covers 13 residues. V gave up 4 bases and J gave up 1 base; unmatched junction bases: 0. Per germline, CDR1 SQVTM and CDR2 ANQGSEA. The CDR3 sequence is CSVGTSGSYEQYF. The CDR3 DNA is TGCAGCGTTGGGACTAGCGGGTCCTACGAGCAGTACTTC.

The rearrangement links TRBV6-1 to TRBJ2-7; maybe TRBD1 (5 bases). The CDR3 is 12 residues long. CDR1 MNHNS and CDR2 SASEGT come from the germline V gene. Trimming pared 7 bases from V and 5 bases from J, leaving 12 bases between. CDR3: CASKLQGHEQYF. CDR3 nucleotides: TGTGCCAGCAAGCTCCAGGGCCACGAGCAGTACTTC.

This clone was seen just once. The chain recombines TRBV9 with TRBJ2-3; D is possibly TRBD1 (5 bases). Trimming cost V 3 bases and J 4 bases, with 12 bases left between them. The CDR3 sequence is 14 residues long. Germline V gives CDR1 SGDLS, CDR2 YYNGEE. The CDR3 region has the DNA TGTGCCAGCAGCGCCAACCCGACAGCAGATACGCAGTATTTT. Amino acids: CASSANPTADTQYF.

The V call is TRBV19, the J call TRBJ1-1; weak D call: TRBD1 (5 bases). CDR1 and CDR2 from the germline V gene are LNHDA and SQIVND (reference sequence). The CDR3 sequence is 13 residues long. Trimming took off 2 bases at V and 7 bases at J, with 11 bases between the two ends. The CDR3 coding sequence is TGTGCCAGTAGTATACGGTGGGGGGTTGAAGCTTTCTTT. Translated: CASSIRWGVEAFF.

V gene TRBV25-1 combines with J gene TRBJ1-2; 7 bases line up with TRBD1. Germline V gene data show CDR1 as MGHDK and CDR2 as SYGVNS. The CDR3 runs 16 residues. Losses at the gene ends were 1 base for V and 4 bases for J; bases not matched to a gene: 9. The CDR3 loop is CASSESRGEGTYGYTF. CDR3 nucleotide sequence: TGTGCCAGCAGTGAATCCAGGGGGGAGGGGACCTATGGCTACACCTTC.

The V call is TRBV5-1, the J call TRBJ1-1; D gene uncertain. The CDR3 runs to 12 residues. Germline V CDR1 and CDR2: SGHRS, YFSETQ. V was clipped by 6 bases and J by 6 bases, with 12 bases between them. CDR3 sequence: CASNDPGAEAFF. Written as DNA, the CDR3 is TGCGCCAGCAACGACCCTGGGGCTGAAGCTTTCTTT.

This clone was seen a single time. Mismatch with germline at one junction end may stem from a read error. J is TRBJ1-2 and V is TRBV6-1; D ambiguous. Germline values: CDR1 MNHNS, CDR2 SASEGT. CDR3 size: 15 residues. Written as DNA, the CDR3 is TGTGCCAGCAGTGAAGCGGTTGTTCGGGGATATGCCTACACCTTC. The encoded protein is CASSEAVVRGYAYTF.

CDR3 in DNA: TGTGCCAGTAGTATTGGCGTGAACACTGAAGCTTTCTTT. As protein: CASSIGVNTEAFF. The chain combines TRBV19 with TRBJ1-1; no clear D gene. This CDR3 has 13 residues. The V and J ends lost 3 bases and 0 bases respectively, with 5 bases between them. Germline CDR1 reads LNHDA; CDR2 reads SQIVND (reference sequence).